These 19 T cell receptor beta chains were sequenced from one sample in a study of T cell clonality in common variable immunodeficiency. Sequencing was performed with immunoSEQ multiplex PCR; in TCRdb, only in-frame clones are kept and a portion is missing. The data list 50,000 to 60,000 clones, none observed once; around 0.84% falls to the top ten. Sequencing input: peripheral blood mononuclear cells. The receptors come from a person aged 18 to 70 in good health.

This clone was detected many times. The read finishes 3 residues shy of the CDR3 end, and the germline J gene is used to complete it. The chain carries TRBV7-9 and TRBJ2-5, with 8 positions matching TRBD1. This CDR3 is built from 13 residues. With V trimmed by 8 bases and J by 5 bases, 7 bases remained unmatched. Looked up from germline, CDR1 is SEHNR and CDR2 is FQNEAQ (reference sequence). The CDR3 DNA, read in part, is TGTGCCAGCGGACAGGGCTTTCAGGAGACC. Amino acid sequence: CASGQGFQET. The CDR3 in its entirety is CASGQGFQETQYF.

This clone has a count of ten or more. With the read ending 3 residues before the CDR3 end, the germline J gene is used to fill in that end. This chain uses TRBV18 with TRBJ1-5; TRBD1 is a possible D gene (5 bases). Germline CDR1 and CDR2: KGHSH and LQKENI. The CDR3 is 15 residues long. Trimming took 3 bases from V and 3 from J, leaving 12 bases between them. The part of the CDR3 DNA that was read is TGTGCCAGCTCACCGTCGACAGCCTACAATCAGCCC. It specifies CASSPSTAYNQP. The CDR3 in full is CASSPSTAYNQPQHF.

This clone was counted many times. The sequence runs out 3 residues before the end of the CDR3; the remainder is reconstructed from the germline J gene. This chain connects TRBV7-7 to TRBJ2-3; D might be TRBD1 (5 bases). V was shortened by 1 base and J by 5 bases, with 10 bases between the two germline ends. The germline CDR1 and CDR2 sequences are SSHAT and FNYEAQ (reference sequence). This CDR3 has 14 amino acids. The CDR3 loop reads CASSLGQGEDTQYF. CDR3 bases read: TGTGCCAGCAGCTTAGGGCAGGGCGAAGATACG.

At least ten counts were recorded for this clone. The sequenced part of the CDR3 DNA is TGTGCCAGCAGTTACAGGGGATTCGGC. Translated, it gives CASSYRGFG. The complete CDR3 protein is CASSYRGFGYTF. This chain links TRBV6-2 or TRBV6-3 with TRBJ1-2; tentatively, D is TRBD1 (5 bases). The read falls 3 residues short of the CDR3 end, and the missing part is taken from the germline J gene. Germline-derived CDR1 and CDR2 are MNHEY and SVGEGT. The CDR3 totals 12 residues.

This clone was observed at least ten times. The read falls 3 residues short of the CDR3 end, and the missing part is taken from the germline J gene. The V gene is TRBV10-3, the J gene TRBJ1-6; D may be TRBD1 (6 bases). Germline V gene sequence: CDR1 ENHRY, CDR2 SYGVKD. The CDR3 loop spans 13 amino acids. The CDR3 region is CATGTRPGDPLHF. The sequenced part of the CDR3 DNA is TGTGCCACGGGAACTCGGCCAGGGGATCCC.

This clone was seen at least ten times. The CDR3 goes on 3 residues after the read ends, and that part is filled in from the germline J gene. V gene TRBV19 combines with J gene TRBJ2-5, with TRBD2 matching over 9 bases. The germline CDR1 and CDR2 sequences are LNHDA and SQIVND (reference sequence). J lost 0 bases, V lost 6 bases, and 8 bases had no gene match. The CDR3 runs to 16 residues. The CDR3 reads CASSPSSGANQETQYF. The DNA read from the CDR3 is TGTGCCAGTAGCCCATCTAGCGGGGCCAACCAAGAGACC.

This clone was seen ten or more times. The CDR3 is cut off 3 residues early in the read; its end comes from the germline J gene. The V call is TRBV5-4, the J call TRBJ1-5; no reliable D call. Looked up from germline, CDR1 is SGHNT and CDR2 is YYREEE (reference sequence). The CDR3 consists of 14 residues. Trimming removed 2 bases from V and 1 base from J, with 7 bases in between. Partial CDR3 DNA: TGTGCCAGCAGCTTAAGAGGGAGCAATCAGCCC. Amino acids: CASSLRGSNQP. The CDR3 in full is CASSLRGSNQPQHF.

Only a few counts were recorded for this clone. Read data end 3 residues before the CDR3 end; the end is taken from the germline J gene. The V and J genes are TRBV2 and TRBJ1-5; D is perhaps TRBD1 (6 bases). This CDR3 spans 15 amino acids. V was clipped by 3 bases and J by 0 bases, with 9 bases between them. Looked up from germline, CDR1 is SNHLY and CDR2 is FYNNEI. The CDR3 DNA, read in part, is TGTGCCAGCAGTGAGACAGGTAATAGCAATCAGCCC. Protein: CASSETGNSNQP. The entire CDR3 protein is CASSETGNSNQPQHF.

This clone was detected ten times or more. With the read ending 3 residues before the CDR3 end, the germline J gene is used to fill in that end. The chain joins TRBV6-2 or TRBV6-3 to TRBJ2-3, with TRBD2 matching 10 bases. The V gene's germline CDR1 is MNHEY and CDR2 SVGEGT. V dropped 8 bases and J dropped 8; count of bases not matched to a gene: 4. The CDR3 is 12 residues long. The CDR3 protein is CASQTSGFTQYF. The CDR3 DNA, read in part, is TGTGCCAGCCAGACTAGCGGGTTTACG.

This clone was observed at least ten times. The read comes to an end 3 residues before the CDR3 does, leaving the germline J gene to fill in the end. The V call is TRBV20-1, the J call TRBJ2-3; weak D call: TRBD2 (6 bases). Germline V gene sequence: CDR1 DFQATT, CDR2 SNEGSKA (reference sequence). The CDR3 consists of 14 residues. Partial CDR3 DNA: TGCAGTGCTAGTGCCGGCGGGATGGGAGAGACG. Encoded protein: CSASAGGMGET. The full CDR3 protein is CSASAGGMGETQYF.

This clone was counted many times. The sequenced fragment ends 3 residues before the CDR3 boundary, so the rest is inferred from the germline J gene. This chain links TRBV7-3 with TRBJ2-1; 8 bases are a match to TRBD2. The ends lost 2 bases at V and 2 bases at J; junction bases unmatched: 5. The CDR3 spans 16 residues. Germline V lookup: CDR1 SGHTA, CDR2 FQGTGA. CDR3: CASSLLAGATYNEQFF. The sequenced CDR3 bases are TGTGCCAGCAGCTTACTAGCGGGTGCTACCTACAATGAG.

This clone showed up many times. The read finishes 3 residues shy of the CDR3 end, and the germline J gene is used to complete it. The chain joins TRBV20-1 to TRBJ2-7; 9 bases are a match to TRBD2. The ends lost 6 bases at V and 4 bases at J; junction bases unmatched: 10. CDR3 length: 14 residues. Per germline, CDR1 DFQATT and CDR2 SNEGSKA (reference sequence). The CDR3 DNA, read in part, is TGCAGTGCAAAAATAGCGGGAGCTGGTTACGAG. It encodes CSAKIAGAGYE. The whole CDR3 protein reads CSAKIAGAGYEQYF.

This clone was seen ten or more times. The CDR3 end lies 3 residues beyond the end of the read and is filled in from the germline J gene. This sequence joins TRBV6-4 and TRBJ2-1, with 7 bases aligning to TRBD1. V lost 6 bases, J lost 4 bases, and 6 bases stayed unmatched. This CDR3 is 14 amino acids long. CDR1 and CDR2 from the germline V gene are MRHNA and SNTAGT. The DNA read from the CDR3 is TGTGCCAGCAGCCCCGGGACAGATTACAATGAG. This gives the protein CASSPGTDYNE. The complete CDR3 reads CASSPGTDYNEQFF.

Of note for this clone: The read gets to within 3 residues of the CDR3 end, and the germline J gene fills in the rest. V is TRBV5-1 and J is TRBJ2-2, with TRBD1 identical over 8 bases. This CDR3 contains 16 residues. Germline V gene lookup returns CDR1 SGHRS and CDR2 YFSETQ. The CDR3 loop is CASSTGQGSYNSPLFF. The DNA read from the CDR3 is TGCGCCAGCAGCACAGGACAGGGCTCCTATAATTCACCG.

This clone appeared a few times. A much larger clone differs from this one at a single base, so this may be a read error. The read halts 3 residues ahead of the CDR3 end, with the missing end drawn from the germline J gene. This chain joins TRBV7-3 and TRBJ2-2; 9 bases agree with TRBD1. The CDR3 is 16 residues long. CDR1 is SGHTA, CDR2 FQGTGA, per germline. CDR3 in amino acids: CAGSAPGQGHTGELFF. CDR3 DNA, as far as it was read: TGTGCCGGCAGCGCACCGGGACAGGGTCACACCGGGGAG.

In its sample, this clone was seen many times. Coverage ceases 3 residues before the CDR3 finishes, and the germline J gene fills in the end. V and J are TRBV28 and TRBJ1-6, with D unresolved. This CDR3 comprises 17 residues. Germline-derived CDR1 and CDR2 are MDHEN and SYDVKM. The ends were cut back, 6 bases at V and 0 bases at J, with 15 bases in the middle. Partial CDR3 DNA: TGTGCCAGCAGATCCAGAGGCAGAAGCTCCTATAATTCACCC. Amino acids: CASRSRGRSSYNSP. In full, the CDR3 reads CASRSRGRSSYNSPLHF. The full variable domain, completed using reference TRBV28 and TRBJ1-6, is DVKVTQSSRYLVKRTGEKVFLECVQDMDHENMFWYRQDPGLGLRLIYFSYDVKMKEKGDIPEGYSVSREKKERFSLILESASTNQTSMYLCASRSRGRSSYNSPLHFGNGTRLTVT.

The sample holds a few counts of this clone. The read ends 3 residues before the CDR3 terminus; that terminus is restored from the germline J gene. The V and J genes are TRBV19 and TRBJ2-3, with 13 bases aligning to TRBD2. The germline V gene has CDR1 LNHDA and CDR2 SQIVND (reference sequence). The CDR3 sequence is 15 residues long. Incomplete CDR3 DNA: TGTGCCAGTAGTATAGCCAGGACTAGCGGGAGCTCG. Translating it yields CASSIARTSGSS. The full CDR3 reads CASSIARTSGSSQYF.

In this sample, this clone turned up many times. The CDR3 extends 3 residues past the end of the read, so its final part is completed from the germline J gene. This chain uses TRBV5-5 with TRBJ1-5, with D hard to call. The CDR3 length is 13 residues. V lost 2 bases and J 4 bases, leaving 7 bases between the germline ends. Germline CDR1 is SGHKS and CDR2 is YYEKEE (reference sequence). The CDR3 sequence is CASSFDGNQPQHF. The sequenced part of the CDR3 DNA is TGTGCCAGCAGCTTTGACGGGAATCAGCCC.

This clone was detected ten times or more. The junction departs from germline at one end; a sequencing error may be responsible. The CDR3 end falls 3 residues outside the read, so it is completed with the germline J gene. This chain uses TRBV4-2 with TRBJ1-1, with D possibly TRBD1 on 6 matching bases. The CDR3 is 15 residues long. Germline values: CDR1 LGHNA, CDR2 YNFKEQ. The CDR3 DNA, read in part, is TGCGCCAGCAGCCAAGATAGAGGGGGAAACACTGAA. It codes for CASSQDRGGNTE. The whole CDR3 sequence is CASSQDRGGNTEAFF.